The source of this T cell receptor (beta chain) is a study of molecular identifiers for immune sequencing clone quantification. Broader study findings: For highly expanded clones, sizes could be underestimated when identical TCR molecules share a barcode.

This CDR3 is 14 amino acids long. Trimming took 4 bases from V and 4 from J, leaving 13 bases between them. The germline V gene has CDR1 MGHRA and CDR2 YSYEKL. In preparing bulk TCR libraries, previously described methods and listed TCR primers were used. In TCRdb, the PCR reads were re-called with MiXCR into one record per CDR3 protein. Of tens of thousands of distinct CDR3 sequences detected, 21% appear once; the ten largest clones hold 1% to 1.2%. This clonotype has just one count. Its specificity is not known. This sequence originates from a human donor in good health. Some libraries in this study had Jurkat cell RNA spiked in. The chain joins TRBV4-1 to TRBJ1-2; tentatively, D is TRBD1 (6 bases). The sample was naive CD8+ T cells from blood, with Jurkat cell RNA spiked in. Subset specified: FACS-sorted CD8+CD4-CCR7+CD45RA+ naive T cells. In nucleotides, the CDR3 is TGCGCCAGCAGCCCCCTTAGGGGGGTCTATGGCTACACCTTC. Translated: CASSPLRGVYGYTF.